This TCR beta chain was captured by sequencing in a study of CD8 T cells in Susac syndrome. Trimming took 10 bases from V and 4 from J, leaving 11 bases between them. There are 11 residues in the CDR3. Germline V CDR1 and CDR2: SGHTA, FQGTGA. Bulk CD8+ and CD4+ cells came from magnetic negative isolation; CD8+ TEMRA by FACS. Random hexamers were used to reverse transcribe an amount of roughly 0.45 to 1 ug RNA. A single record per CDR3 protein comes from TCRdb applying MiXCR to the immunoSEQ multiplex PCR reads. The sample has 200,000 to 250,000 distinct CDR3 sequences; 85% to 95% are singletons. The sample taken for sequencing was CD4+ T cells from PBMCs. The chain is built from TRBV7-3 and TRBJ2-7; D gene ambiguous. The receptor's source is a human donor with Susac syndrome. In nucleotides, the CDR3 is TGTGCCAACCACCCAGGATACGAGCAGTACTTC. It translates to CANHPGYEQYF.